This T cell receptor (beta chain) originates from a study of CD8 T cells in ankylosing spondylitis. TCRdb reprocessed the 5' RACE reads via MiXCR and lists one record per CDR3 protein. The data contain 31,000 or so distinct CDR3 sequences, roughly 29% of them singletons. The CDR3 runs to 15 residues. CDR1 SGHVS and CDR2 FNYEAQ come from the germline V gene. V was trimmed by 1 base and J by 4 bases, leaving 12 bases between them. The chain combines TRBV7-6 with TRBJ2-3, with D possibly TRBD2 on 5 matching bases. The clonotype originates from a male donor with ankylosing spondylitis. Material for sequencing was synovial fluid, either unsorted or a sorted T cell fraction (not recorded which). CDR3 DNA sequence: TGTGCCAGCAGCTTAGGGTCGGGGAACGCAGATACGCAGTATTTT. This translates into CASSLGSGNADTQYF.